The rows below give T cell receptor beta chains drawn from one sample of a study of shared clonotypes between healthy human individuals. The repertoire was sequenced with immunoSEQ multiplex PCR; TCRdb's copy has only in-frame clones and lacks some. The table lists approximately 500,000 clones, more than 65% of them singletons. Specimen: PBMCs. The receptors were sampled from a woman aged 40 to 50 in good health. Some clones in this sample may be carry-over from other donors' samples. CDR3s include the opening cysteine and the closing phenylalanine or tryptophan. D genes are given only for firm matches. Clone size is not always given. Where it is, it says once, few, many or a class for expanded clones.

abundance: once
v_gene: TRBV7-9
j_gene: TRBJ1-2
d_gene: NA
len: 17
CDR3aa: CASSLGIAAVTAAGYTF
CDR3nt: TGTGCCAGCAGCTTAGGAATTGCCGCCGTCACTGCCGCTGGCTACACCTTC

abundance: once
v_gene: TRBV18
j_gene: TRBJ1-2
d_gene: TRBD1
len: 15
CDR3aa: CASSPDREVNYGYTF
CDR3nt: TGTGCCAGCTCACCAGACAGGGAGGTTAACTATGGCTACACCTTC

abundance: NA
v_gene: TRBV7-2
j_gene: TRBJ1-1
d_gene: NA
len: 13
CDR3aa: CASRLDRRTEAFF
CDR3nt: TGTGCCAGCAGGCTTGACAGAAGAACTGAAGCTTTCTTT

abundance: NA
v_gene: TRBV5-1
j_gene: TRBJ1-6
d_gene: TRBD1
len: 15
CDR3aa: CASSLTGDYNSPLHF
CDR3nt: TGCGCCAGCAGCTTGACAGGGGACTATAATTCACCCCTCCACTTT

abundance: NA
v_gene: TRBV27
j_gene: TRBJ2-5
d_gene: NA
len: 11
CDR3aa: CASSFRGTQYF
CDR3nt: TGTGCCAGCAGTTTCCGGGGGACCCAGTACTTC

abundance: NA
v_gene: TRBV11-2
j_gene: TRBJ2-1
d_gene: TRBD2
len: 15
CDR3aa: CASSLSSGSRDEQFF
CDR3nt: TGTGCCAGCAGCTTATCCAGCGGGAGTAGGGATGAGCAGTTCTTC

abundance: NA
v_gene: TRBV7-7
j_gene: TRBJ2-1
d_gene: TRBD1
len: 16
CDR3aa: CASSSTGTGGNNEQFF
CDR3nt: TGTGCTAGCAGCTCAACCGGGACAGGGGGGAACAATGAGCAGTTCTTC

abundance: NA
v_gene: TRBV2
j_gene: TRBJ1-4
d_gene: NA
len: 14
CDR3aa: CASSLGARNEKLFF
CDR3nt: TGTGCCAGCAGCCTAGGGGCCCGTAATGAAAAACTGTTTTTT

abundance: NA
v_gene: TRBV13
j_gene: TRBJ2-5
d_gene: NA
len: 15
CDR3aa: CASSLAEEGQETQYF
CDR3nt: TGTGCCAGCAGCTTGGCCGAAGAGGGACAAGAGACCCAGTACTTC

abundance: NA
v_gene: TRBV6-5
j_gene: TRBJ2-5
d_gene: TRBD2
len: 14
CDR3aa: CASTRLAGSREQYF
CDR3nt: TGTGCCAGCACCCGACTAGCGGGCTCGCGGGAGCAGTACTTC

abundance: NA
v_gene: TRBV18
j_gene: TRBJ2-3
d_gene: NA
len: 12
CDR3aa: CASSPREDTQYF
CDR3nt: TGTGCCAGCTCACCACGTGAAGATACGCAGTATTTT

abundance: NA
v_gene: TRBV29-1
j_gene: TRBJ2-1
d_gene: NA
len: 13
CDR3aa: CSVARGSYNEQFF
CDR3nt: TGCAGCGTTGCTAGGGGATCCTACAATGAGCAGTTCTTC

abundance: NA
v_gene: TRBV19
j_gene: TRBJ1-2
d_gene: NA
len: 15
CDR3aa: CASTPRRELGRGYTF
CDR3nt: TGTGCCAGTACCCCCCGTCGGGAGCTGGGTCGGGGCTACACCTTC

abundance: NA
v_gene: TRBV4-1
j_gene: TRBJ2-3
d_gene: TRBD2
len: 16
CDR3aa: CASSRSGVLSTDTQYF
CDR3nt: TGCGCCAGCAGCCGCAGCGGGGTGCTGAGCACAGATACGCAGTATTTT

abundance: few
v_gene: TRBV25-1
j_gene: TRBJ1-6
d_gene: TRBD1
len: 13
CDR3aa: CASSVTGDSPLHF
CDR3nt: TGTGCCAGCAGTGTCACAGGGGATTCACCCCTCCACTTT

abundance: NA
v_gene: TRBV5-1
j_gene: TRBJ2-5
d_gene: NA
len: 16
CDR3aa: CASSLGEQNLPETQYF
CDR3nt: TGCGCCAGCAGCTTGGGTGAGCAGAACCTCCCGGAGACCCAGTACTTC

abundance: NA
v_gene: TRBV4-2
j_gene: TRBJ2-2
d_gene: NA
len: 18
CDR3aa: CASSQDLRVETNTGELFF
CDR3nt: TGTGCCAGCAGCCAAGATTTGCGGGTTGAGACGAACACCGGGGAGCTGTTTTTT

abundance: NA
v_gene: TRBV10-2
j_gene: TRBJ1-5
d_gene: NA
len: 14
CDR3aa: CASRPGAGNQPQHF
CDR3nt: TGCGCCAGCAGACCAGGGGCCGGCAATCAGCCCCAGCATTTT

abundance: NA
v_gene: TRBV6-4
j_gene: TRBJ2-7
d_gene: NA
len: 13
CDR3aa: CASSDRKVYEQYF
CDR3nt: TGTGCCAGCAGTGATCGAAAGGTTTACGAGCAGTACTTC

abundance: NA
v_gene: TRBV27
j_gene: TRBJ2-7
d_gene: NA
len: 15
CDR3aa: CASSRGGQTSYEQYF
CDR3nt: TGTGCCAGCAGTCGAGGTGGGCAGACGTCCTACGAGCAGTACTTC

abundance: NA
v_gene: TRBV28
j_gene: TRBJ1-5
d_gene: TRBD1
len: 15
CDR3aa: CASSSPGQGLQPQHF
CDR3nt: TGTGCCAGCAGTTCACCGGGACAGGGACTTCAGCCCCAGCATTTT

abundance: NA
v_gene: TRBV5-1
j_gene: TRBJ1-1
d_gene: NA
len: 15
CDR3aa: CASSLDASMGTEAFF
CDR3nt: TGCGCCAGCAGCTTGGACGCCAGCATGGGCACTGAAGCTTTCTTT

abundance: NA
v_gene: TRBV29-1
j_gene: TRBJ1-2
d_gene: NA
len: 14
CDR3aa: CSVEAGRGQWGYTF
CDR3nt: TGCAGCGTCGAAGCGGGACGGGGCCAGTGGGGCTACACCTTC

abundance: NA
v_gene: TRBV29-1
j_gene: TRBJ2-7
d_gene: NA
len: 10
CDR3aa: CITLGHEQYF
CDR3nt: TGCATAACCTTAGGCCACGAGCAGTACTTC

abundance: NA
v_gene: TRBV7-7
j_gene: TRBJ2-2
d_gene: NA
len: 14
CDR3aa: CASSLSSNTGELFF
CDR3nt: TGTGCCAGCAGCTTGAGTTCTAACACCGGGGAGCTGTTTTTT

abundance: NA
v_gene: TRBV19
j_gene: TRBJ2-1
d_gene: NA
len: 15
CDR3aa: CASTPRGGLNNEQFF
CDR3nt: TGTGCCAGTACTCCGAGAGGGGGTCTAAACAATGAGCAGTTCTTC

abundance: NA
v_gene: TRBV9
j_gene: TRBJ1-4
d_gene: TRBD1
len: 15
CDR3aa: CASSPGTAINEKLFF
CDR3nt: TGTGCCAGCAGCCCCGGGACAGCGATTAATGAAAAACTGTTTTTT

abundance: NA
v_gene: TRBV28
j_gene: TRBJ2-2
d_gene: TRBD2
len: 15
CDR3aa: CASSFSGRASGELFF
CDR3nt: TGTGCCAGCAGTTTTAGCGGGAGGGCCTCCGGGGAGCTGTTTTTT